The 26 T cell receptor beta chains presented below share a single source sample, sequenced in a study of T cell repertoires in cytomegalovirus infection. Using its own MiXCR run on the reads, TCRdb lists one record per CDR3 protein. The sample has roughly 250,000 distinct CDR3 sequences; over 20% are singletons. The sequencing input was CD8+ T cells from PBMCs. These receptor sequences come from a human donor in good health (CMV status not recorded). Some clones in this sample may be carry-over from other donors' samples.

This clonotype has a handful of counts. The chain employs TRBV7-9 and TRBJ2-1, with 7 bases lining up with TRBD1. CDR3 length: 19 residues. With V trimmed by 3 bases and J by 2 bases, 16 bases remained unmatched. Germline values: CDR1 SEHNR, CDR2 FQNEAQ (reference sequence). This chain's CDR3 is CASSFPDEGAPSTYNEQFF. The DNA for the CDR3 is TGTGCCAGCAGCTTCCCAGACGAGGGGGCTCCCTCGACCTACAATGAGCAGTTCTTC.

This chain connects TRBV7-3 to TRBJ2-3; the D gene is possibly TRBD1 (6 bases). Germline assignment: CDR1 SGHTA and CDR2 FQGTGA. V lost 4 bases, J lost 2 bases, and 7 bases lay in between. There are 13 residues in the CDR3. The CDR3, as DNA: TGTGCCAGCAGCTGGACAGCCACAGATACGCAGTATTTT. Translation gives CASSWTATDTQYF.

Ten or more counts support this clonotype. The J gene is TRBJ2-1, the V gene TRBV7-6, with 12 bases identical to TRBD2. In germline, CDR1 is SGHVS, CDR2 FNYEAQ. Trimming cost V 5 bases and J 8 bases; bases outside gene matches: 7. This CDR3 is 15 amino acids long. In DNA form, the CDR3 reads TGTGCCAGCAGCCCTCTAGCGGGGGGGTTCGATGAGCAGTTCTTC. Its protein product is CASSPLAGGFDEQFF. The whole variable domain, remainder taken from reference TRBV7-6 and TRBJ2-1, is GAGVSQSPRYKVTKRGQDVALRCDPISGHVSLYWYRQALGQGPEFLTYFNYEAQQDKSGLPNDRFSAERPEGSISTLTIQRTEQRDSAMYRCASSPLAGGFDEQFFGPGTRLTVL.

The V gene is TRBV20-1, the J gene TRBJ2-7, with 8 bases lining up with TRBD2. This CDR3 is built from 13 residues. Germline trimming cut 3 bases from V and 3 bases from J; bases unmatched to any gene: 4. Germline V gene sequence: CDR1 DFQATT, CDR2 SNEGSKA (reference sequence). CDR3 amino acids: CSASGGAFYEQYF. The DNA for the CDR3 is TGCAGTGCTAGCGGGGGGGCCTTCTACGAGCAGTACTTC.

In its sample, this clonotype was seen many times. This chain uses TRBV7-2 with TRBJ2-3, with 8 bases identical to TRBD2. V gave up 1 base and J gave up 4 bases; unmatched junction bases: 4. The germline gives CDR1 SGHTA, CDR2 FQGNSA. CDR3 length: 15 amino acids. The CDR3 sequence is CASSLVTGGADTQYF. The DNA of the CDR3 is TGTGCCAGCAGCTTAGTGACGGGGGGGGCAGATACGCAGTATTTT. The variable domain in full, completed from reference TRBV7-2 and TRBJ2-3, reads GAGVSQSPSNKVTEKGKDVELRCDPISGHTALYWYRQSLGQGLEFLIYFQGNSAPDKSGLPSDRFSAERTGGSVSTLTIQRTQQEDSAVYLCASSLVTGGADTQYFGPGTRLTVL.

This clonotype has a handful of counts. The chain carries TRBV7-6 and TRBJ2-1, with 11 bases matching TRBD1. CDR1 is SGHVS, CDR2 FNYEAQ, per germline. The CDR3 extends over 15 amino acids. Trimming cost V 6 bases and J 7 bases; bases outside gene matches: 8. The CDR3 nucleotides read TGTGCCAGCAGTAGCGGACAGGGGGCGCATAATGAGCAGTTCTTC. This codes for CASSSGQGAHNEQFF.

The CDR3 region is CASRTGSWSYGYTF. CDR3 bases: TGTGCCAGCAGGACAGGGTCCTGGAGCTATGGCTACACCTTC. The J gene is TRBJ1-2, the V gene TRBV27; 7 bases fit TRBD1. After removal of 6 bases from V and 4 bases from J, the junction contained 8 bases not matched to a gene. The CDR3 contains 14 residues. Germline V gene lookup returns CDR1 MNHEY and CDR2 SMNVEV (reference sequence).

The chain combines TRBV20-1 with TRBJ2-7; D unresolved. Germline V CDR1 and CDR2: DFQATT, SNEGSKA (reference sequence). This CDR3 has 16 amino acids. Trimming took off 0 bases at V and 3 bases at J, with 18 bases between the two ends. The CDR3 DNA is TGCAGTGCTAGAGATGTCTTTCTCTCGGTGGACTACGAGCAGTACTTC. It specifies CSARDVFLSVDYEQYF.

The CDR3 loop reads CATSRAGSYEQYF. Written as DNA, the CDR3 is TGTGCCACCAGCAGAGCTGGGTCCTACGAGCAGTACTTC. The genes are TRBV15 and TRBJ2-7; no reliable D call. The CDR3 has 13 amino acids. The V end was cut by 1 base, the J end by 1 base, with 5 bases between. Germline CDR1 reads LNHNV; CDR2 reads YYDKDF (reference sequence). Filled out from reference TRBV15 and TRBJ2-7, the complete variable domain reads DAMVIQNPRYQVTQFGKPVTLSCSQTLNHNVMYWYQQKSSQAPKLLFHYYDKDFNNEADTPDNFQSRRPNTSFCFLDIRSPGLGDTAMYLCATSRAGSYEQYFGPGTRLTVT.

The chain combines TRBV19 with TRBJ1-1; 10 nucleotides line up with TRBD1. The J segment lost 8 bases and the V segment lost 5 bases, leaving 8 bases of the junction unmatched. CDR1 and CDR2 (germline): LNHDA, SQIVND (reference sequence). This CDR3 spans 14 amino acids. CDR3 protein: CASSGGDRGREAFF. CDR3 coding DNA: TGTGCCAGTAGTGGGGGTGACAGGGGGCGCGAAGCTTTCTTT.

This clonotype has only a few counts. The V and J genes are TRBV28 and TRBJ1-5, with TRBD1 identical over 11 bases. Germline-derived CDR1 and CDR2 are MDHEN and SYDVKM. Trimming cost V 0 bases and J 6 bases; bases outside gene matches: 4. This CDR3 spans 16 amino acids. This CDR3 is CASSLWDRGQRQPQHF. CDR3 bases: TGTGCCAGCAGTTTATGGGACAGGGGGCAGCGTCAGCCCCAGCATTTT.

This clonotype was seen more than once but under ten times. The chain recombines TRBV27 with TRBJ1-1; D gene unclear. V lost 6 bases and J 3 bases, leaving 11 bases between the germline ends. CDR3 length equals 13 residues. Germline V gene lookup returns CDR1 MNHEY and CDR2 SMNVEV (reference sequence). DNA of the CDR3: TGTGCCAGCAGCTACGGGTGGGACACTGAAGCTTTCTTT. This sequence encodes CASSYGWDTEAFF.

In its sample, this clonotype was seen many times. The J gene is TRBJ2-3, the V gene TRBV7-8; D uncertain. Germline V lookup: CDR1 SGHVS, CDR2 FQNEAQ. This CDR3 region has 15 residues. V was shortened by 5 bases and J by 6 bases, with 18 bases between the two germline ends. The CDR3 sequence is CASSQMAYLADTQYF. The CDR3 DNA sequence: TGTGCCAGCAGCCAGATGGCGTACCTCGCTGATACGCAGTATTTT.

This clonotype occurred a few times. The chain is built from TRBV28 and TRBJ2-7; perhaps TRBD1 as D (6 bases). Per germline, CDR1 MDHEN and CDR2 SYDVKM. This CDR3 is built from 13 residues. V lost 7 bases to trimming and J lost 3 bases, with 13 bases between them. The DNA of the CDR3 is TGTGCCAGCACCCAAAGGGGGTTCTACGAGCAGTACTTC. It encodes CASTQRGFYEQYF.

This chain connects TRBV7-3 to TRBJ2-3; 7 bases align to TRBD2. The ends lost 2 bases at V and 2 bases at J; junction bases unmatched: 4. The CDR3 has 15 residues. Germline V gene lookup returns CDR1 SGHTA and CDR2 FQGTGA. The CDR3 protein is CASSLSSGTTDTQYF. DNA of the CDR3: TGTGCCAGCAGCTTATCTAGCGGAACCACAGATACGCAGTATTTT.

In regard to this clonotype: Since no conserved phenylalanine or tryptophan closes the CDR3, a read error is the likely cause. The V gene is TRBV20-1, the J gene TRBJ2-7; TRBD2 is a possible D gene (6 bases). Trimming removed 3 bases at V and 1 base at J, with 13 bases between. Germline values: CDR1 DFQATT, CDR2 SNEGSKA (reference sequence). This CDR3 comprises 14 residues. The CDR3 sequence is CSASRGIGSYEQYI. The DNA of the CDR3 is TGCAGTGCTAGCCGGGGGATCGGGTCCTACGAGCAGTACATC.

The V and J genes are TRBV27 and TRBJ1-1; no firm D call. CDR1 is MNHEY, CDR2 SMNVEV, per germline (reference sequence). There are 13 residues in the CDR3. V lost 2 bases and J lost 3, with 7 bases in between. The CDR3 reads CASSLREDTEAFF. DNA of the CDR3: TGTGCCAGCAGTTTAAGGGAGGACACTGAAGCTTTCTTT.

This clonotype occurred a few times. The rearrangement uses TRBV20-1 and TRBJ2-7; 8 positions agree with TRBD2. The CDR3 length is 14 residues. CDR1 and CDR2 (germline): DFQATT, SNEGSKA (reference sequence). With V trimmed by 3 bases and J by 2 bases, 6 bases remained unmatched. CDR3 nucleotides: TGCAGTGCTAGTCAAGCGGGGGTGACCTACGAGCAGTACTTC. Residues: CSASQAGVTYEQYF.

This clonotype was observed many times. CDR3 sequence: CASSPNLAAQETQYF. The CDR3 coding sequence is TGTGCCAGCAGCCCCAATCTAGCGGCCCAAGAGACCCAGTACTTC. The chain couples TRBV7-2 to TRBJ2-5; 7 bases map to TRBD2. The CDR3 runs 15 residues. Germline-derived CDR1 and CDR2 are SGHTA and FQGNSA. The ends lost 5 bases at V and 1 base at J; junction bases unmatched: 7. The complete variable domain, with remaining parts taken from reference TRBV7-2 and TRBJ2-5, reads GAGVSQSPSNKVTEKGKDVELRCDPISGHTALYWYRQSLGQGLEFLIYFQGNSAPDKSGLPSDRFSAERTGGSVSTLTIQRTQQEDSAVYLCASSPNLAAQETQYFGPGTRLLVL.

The chain has TRBV5-1 and TRBJ2-7; unclear D gene. The CDR3 is made up of 13 amino acids. Trimming pared 1 base from V and 3 bases from J, leaving 8 bases between. Germline CDR1 reads SGHRS; CDR2 reads YFSETQ. The CDR3 DNA reads TGCGCCAGCAGCTTGCACCTAAACTACGAGCAGTACTTC. Amino acid sequence: CASSLHLNYEQYF. Together with reference TRBV5-1 and TRBJ2-7, the CDR3 gives the full variable domain: KAGVTQTPRYLIKTRGQQVTLSCSPISGHRSVSWYQQTPGQGLQFLFEYFSETQRNKGNFPGRFSGRQFSNSRSEMNVSTLELGDSALYLCASSLHLNYEQYFGPGTRLTVT.

This clonotype was counted only a few times. V gene TRBV28 combines with J gene TRBJ1-5; D gene uncertain. CDR1 and CDR2 (germline): MDHEN, SYDVKM. V was shortened by 7 bases and J by 0 bases, with 13 bases between the two germline ends. This CDR3 is 15 amino acids long. The CDR3 DNA sequence: TGTGCCAGCATAAGTGGGCAGTATAGCAATCAGCCCCAGCATTTT. It yields the protein CASISGQYSNQPQHF.

This clonotype was found a few times. The chain combines TRBV18 with TRBJ2-3, with 13 positions matching TRBD2. The CDR3 spans 16 residues. The ends lost 3 bases at V and 4 bases at J; junction bases unmatched: 4. Germline CDR1 and CDR2: KGHSH and LQKENI. CDR3 region: CASSPLLAGGPDTQYF. CDR3 DNA: TGTGCCAGCTCACCTCTACTAGCGGGGGGGCCAGATACGCAGTATTTT. Full variable domain (outside the CDR3, taken from reference TRBV18 and TRBJ2-3): NAGVMQNPRHLVRRRGQEARLRCSPMKGHSHVYWYRQLPEEGLKFMVYLQKENIIDESGMPKERFSAEFPKEGPSILRIQQVVRGDSAAYFCASSPLLAGGPDTQYFGPGTRLTVL.

This clonotype was recorded a few times. The J gene is TRBJ1-2, the V gene TRBV29-1; 8 bases are shared with TRBD1. Germline CDR1 and CDR2: SQVTM and ANQGSEA. This CDR3 is built from 11 residues. The junction had 4 bases not matched to a gene; V was cut back by 7 bases and J by 6 bases. The DNA for the CDR3 is TGCAGCGCCTGGACAGGGAATGGCTACACCTTC. Its translation: CSAWTGNGYTF.

In this sample, this clonotype turned up a few times. The V gene is TRBV20-1, the J gene TRBJ2-3; D is possibly TRBD2 (5 bases). V lost 7 bases, J lost 0 bases, and 14 bases lay in between. The CDR3 consists of 14 residues. Per the germline V gene, CDR1 is DFQATT and CDR2 is SNEGSKA (reference sequence). The chain's CDR3 is CSVVTTSSTDTQYF. The CDR3 region has the DNA TGCAGTGTTGTGACTACATCTAGCACAGATACGCAGTATTTT.

This chain joins TRBV20-1 and TRBJ2-1; TRBD2 matches at 13 bases. Trimming removed 0 bases from V and 10 bases from J; junction bases left unmatched: 6. Germline V CDR1 and CDR2: DFQATT, SNEGSKA (reference sequence). There are 15 residues in the CDR3. The CDR3 spells CSARDRTSGGAEQFF. CDR3 in DNA: TGCAGTGCTAGAGATAGAACTAGCGGGGGGGCGGAGCAGTTCTTC.

Written as DNA, the CDR3 is TGTGCCAGCAGCTTTACCGGGACTCTATCCTACGAGCAGTACTTC. Protein product: CASSFTGTLSYEQYF. The chain is built from TRBV7-2 and TRBJ2-7, with D perhaps matching TRBD2 (6 bases). V lost 3 bases and J 1 base, leaving 13 bases between the germline ends. CDR3 length: 15 amino acids. Germline V gene lookup returns CDR1 SGHTA and CDR2 FQGNSA.